Following are 24 T cell receptor beta chains from one sample sequenced in a study of CD8 T cells in ankylosing spondylitis. Using its own MiXCR run on the 5' RACE reads, TCRdb lists one record per CDR3 protein. Among around 340,000 distinct CDR3 sequences listed, approximately 14% were seen once. Specimen: blood, either unsorted or a sorted T cell fraction (not recorded which). These receptors came from a male donor with ankylosing spondylitis or in good health (not recorded which).

The chain joins TRBV19 to TRBJ1-5, with 9 bases matching TRBD1. The CDR3 spans 14 residues. CDR1 and CDR2 (germline): LNHDA, SQIVND (reference sequence). Unmatched junction bases numbered 12, after V lost 9 bases and J lost 9 bases. The chain's CDR3 is CASGTGPLEWPQHF. CDR3 nucleotide sequence: TGTGCCAGCGGGACAGGGCCCCTGGAGTGGCCCCAGCATTTT.

The table lists this clonotype with a few counts. This chain connects TRBV29-1 to TRBJ2-1; possible D gene TRBD2, 5 bases. This CDR3 has 10 residues. V was cut by 7 bases and J by 13 bases, with 14 bases left in between. Germline-derived CDR1 and CDR2 are SQVTM and ANQGSEA. CDR3 coding DNA: TGCAGCGGCGCGGGCCCTTCCCAGTTCTTC. Encoded protein: CSGAGPSQFF.

The V and J genes are TRBV10-3 and TRBJ2-1; unclear D gene. This CDR3 spans 13 amino acids. Germline V lookup: CDR1 ENHRY, CDR2 SYGVKD. The ends were cut back, 4 bases at V and 10 bases at J, with 14 bases in the middle. The CDR3 is CAISVDVVSEQFF. The CDR3 DNA is TGTGCCATCAGTGTAGACGTGGTTTCCGAGCAGTTCTTC.

This clonotype turned up a few times. The chain recombines TRBV19 with TRBJ2-2; tentatively, D is TRBD1 (6 bases). This CDR3 comprises 16 residues. Trimming took off 4 bases at V and 4 bases at J, with 16 bases between the two ends. Germline assignment: CDR1 LNHDA and CDR2 SQIVND (reference sequence). The CDR3 loop reads CASSRGTGTLTGELFF. The CDR3 DNA reads as TGTGCCAGTAGTAGGGGGACCGGGACACTCACCGGGGAGCTGTTTTTT.

The V gene is TRBV6-5, the J gene TRBJ1-1; D call uncertain. CDR1 and CDR2 (germline): MNHEY, SVGAGI. V was trimmed by 4 bases and J by 0 bases, leaving 12 bases between them. The CDR3 consists of 15 residues. Written as DNA, the CDR3 is TGTGCCAGCAGTTCTCTGAGAGACCTGAACACTGAAGCTTTCTTT. This translates into CASSSLRDLNTEAFF.

This clonotype was detected a few times. The CDR3 DNA reads TGTGCCAGCAGGCGGAGCAAGGCGGTGGAGACCCAGTACTTC. Protein: CASRRSKAVETQYF. The V and J genes are TRBV27 and TRBJ2-5; D not resolved. The V end lost 6 bases, the J end lost 5 bases, and 16 bases lay between the germline ends. Germline assignment: CDR1 MNHEY and CDR2 SMNVEV (reference sequence). The CDR3 consists of 14 residues.

A few counts support this clonotype. The genes are TRBV6-1 and TRBJ2-7; D gene unclear. The CDR3 spans 14 residues. Germline lookup yields CDR1 MNHNS and CDR2 SASEGT. V lost 3 bases and J lost 3, with 12 bases in between. This CDR3 is CASSEVISSYEQYF. The CDR3 bases are TGTGCCAGCAGTGAGGTTATCTCAAGCTACGAGCAGTACTTC.

The chain recombines TRBV6-2 or TRBV6-3 with TRBJ2-1, with TRBD2 identical over 13 bases. There are 20 residues in the CDR3. Trimming cost V 2 bases and J 1 base; bases outside gene matches: 11. CDR1 and CDR2 from the germline V gene are MNHEY and SVGEGT. This CDR3 reads CASSYVLAGGLKVSYNEQFF. As DNA, the CDR3 is TGTGCCAGCAGTTACGTACTAGCGGGGGGGCTTAAGGTGTCCTACAATGAGCAGTTCTTC.

The chain carries TRBV18 and TRBJ2-5; 8 bases map to TRBD2. Germline CDR1 and CDR2: KGHSH and LQKENI. The CDR3 covers 12 residues. Trimming took 2 bases from V and 11 from J; bases not matched to a gene: 4. Here the CDR3 DNA reads TGTGCCAGCTCACCAGCGGCGGGGGGTCAGTACTTC. Translation: CASSPAAGGQYF. Drawing the rest from reference TRBV18 and TRBJ2-5, the complete variable domain is NAGVMQNPRHLVRRRGQEARLRCSPMKGHSHVYWYRQLPEEGLKFMVYLQKENIIDESGMPKERFSAEFPKEGPSILRIQQVVRGDSAAYFCASSPAAGGQYFGPGTRLLVL.

This clonotype showed up just a few times. The chain couples TRBV6-5 to TRBJ2-4, with D possibly being TRBD1 (6 bases). V dropped 4 bases and J dropped 2 bases, with 15 bases sitting between them. The CDR3 totals 16 residues. The germline V gene has CDR1 MNHEY and CDR2 SVGAGI. The CDR3 loop is CASSLTGTKTKNIQYF. The CDR3 DNA is TGTGCCAGCAGTTTAACCGGGACAAAAACCAAAAACATTCAGTACTTC.

The gene calls are TRBV25-1 and TRBJ2-3; no definite D call. CDR3 length equals 15 residues. The germline gives CDR1 MGHDK, CDR2 SYGVNS. The germline V and J ends were trimmed by 4 bases and 1 base, with 12 bases remaining between them. CDR3 sequence reads: CASSGLGGGTDTQYF. The CDR3 DNA follows: TGTGCCAGCAGTGGTTTGGGCGGCGGCACAGATACGCAGTATTTT.

The V gene is TRBV27, the J gene TRBJ1-5, with D hard to call. Germline lookup yields CDR1 MNHEY and CDR2 SMNVEV (reference sequence). The CDR3 consists of 13 residues. The CDR3, as DNA: TGTGCTGGGAGAGGGAAGAGCAATCAGCCCCAGCATTTT. This gives the protein CAGRGKSNQPQHF.

In this sample, this clonotype turned up a few times. The rearrangement uses TRBV10-3 and TRBJ2-2; tentatively, D is TRBD1 (6 bases). The CDR3 is 14 residues long. V was shortened by 4 bases and J by 1 base, with 7 bases between the two germline ends. Per germline, CDR1 ENHRY and CDR2 SYGVKD. Here the CDR3 DNA reads TGTGCCATCAGTGTACAGGGGAACACCGGGGAGCTGTTTTTT. It yields the protein CAISVQGNTGELFF.

The DNA for the CDR3 is TGCAGTGCTAGAGATTTTCGATTAGGCGGGGAGACCCAGTACTTC. The encoded protein is CSARDFRLGGETQYF. This chain connects TRBV20-1 to TRBJ2-5; a weak D match, TRBD2 (5 bases). CDR1 and CDR2 (germline): DFQATT, SNEGSKA (reference sequence). The length of the CDR3 is 15 residues. V gave up 0 bases and J gave up 5 bases, with 16 bases separating them.

The rearrangement links TRBV7-2 to TRBJ1-2; TRBD1 aligns across 8 bases. This CDR3 has 13 amino acids. V trimming: 3 bases; J trimming: 6 bases; junction bases outside the gene matches: 3. CDR1 is SGHTA and CDR2 is FQGNSA in the germline V gene. CDR3 sequence: CASSFLDRDGYTF. CDR3 bases: TGTGCCAGCAGCTTCCTGGACAGGGATGGCTACACCTTC.

The chain combines TRBV20-1 with TRBJ2-1; TRBD2 is a possible D gene (6 bases). The CDR3 is made up of 14 amino acids. V was clipped by 3 bases and J by 3 bases, with 12 bases between them. Germline loops: CDR1 DFQATT, CDR2 SNEGSKA (reference sequence). DNA for the CDR3: TGCAGTGCTAGTGGCGGGATCTTCTACAATGAGCAGTTCTTC. This gives the protein CSASGGIFYNEQFF.

This clonotype occurred a few times. The chain employs TRBV6-1 and TRBJ2-1, with a weak D call TRBD2 (5 bases). This CDR3 region has 13 residues. Trimming took off 11 bases at V and 2 bases at J, with 13 bases between the two ends. Germline CDR1 is MNHNS and CDR2 is SASEGT. DNA for the CDR3: TGTGCCCCCGGCGGGCATCCCTACAATGAGCAGTTCTTC. Amino acids: CAPGGHPYNEQFF.

This clonotype was observed a few times. The genes are TRBV6-1 and TRBJ1-1; D is undetermined. The CDR3 loop spans 15 amino acids. Germline CDR1 MNHNS, CDR2 SASEGT. The germline V and J ends were trimmed by 8 bases and 0 bases, with 16 bases remaining between them. CDR3 nucleotides: TGTGCCAGCCGCGGCGTAGGGCTTATGAACACTGAAGCTTTCTTT. The encoded protein is CASRGVGLMNTEAFF.

This clonotype was picked up a small number of times. V and J are TRBV18 and TRBJ2-3; D is undetermined. Per germline, CDR1 KGHSH and CDR2 LQKENI. The CDR3 has 14 residues. V was pared by 3 bases and J by 6 bases, with 13 bases between. The CDR3 spells CASSPPRSQDTQYF. The CDR3 region has the DNA TGTGCCAGCTCACCCCCACGAAGTCAGGATACGCAGTATTTT. The full variable domain, in which reference TRBV18 and TRBJ2-3 provide the parts outside the CDR3, is NAGVMQNPRHLVRRRGQEARLRCSPMKGHSHVYWYRQLPEEGLKFMVYLQKENIIDESGMPKERFSAEFPKEGPSILRIQQVVRGDSAAYFCASSPPRSQDTQYFGPGTRLTVL.

J is TRBJ2-7 and V is TRBV2, with D unclear. From germline, CDR1 is SNHLY and CDR2 FYNNEI. With 1 base removed from V and 7 bases from J, the gap between germline ends came to 14 bases. This CDR3 is 14 amino acids long. CDR3: CASSEERTPREQYF. In DNA form, the CDR3 reads TGTGCCAGCAGTGAAGAACGGACCCCCAGGGAGCAGTACTTC.

This clonotype turned up a few times. The chain is built from TRBV6-1 and TRBJ1-4; D unclear. V was cut by 7 bases and J by 3 bases, with 6 bases left in between. CDR1 MNHNS and CDR2 SASEGT come from the germline V gene. The CDR3 has 12 amino acids. The CDR3 DNA is TGTGCCAGCAACCGGGCTAATGAAAAACTGTTTTTT. As protein: CASNRANEKLFF.

This clonotype turned up a few times. The CDR3 reads CANLPNTPGGGQQKNIQYF. CDR3 in DNA: TGTGCCAACCTTCCGAATACACCCGGCGGGGGCCAGCAGAAAAACATTCAGTACTTC. The chain is built from TRBV14 and TRBJ2-4; a possible D gene is TRBD2 (7 bases). The CDR3 is 19 residues long. Germline V gene lookup returns CDR1 SGHDN and CDR2 FVKESK. V was shortened by 10 bases and J by 4 bases, with 32 bases between the two germline ends.

This clonotype was seen repeatedly, ten times or more. The chain uses TRBV5-1 and TRBJ2-1, with unresolved D. Deletions cut 2 bases from V and 9 bases from J, with 21 bases between. CDR3 size: 16 residues. CDR1 is SGHRS, CDR2 YFSETQ, per germline. The CDR3 DNA reads TGCGCCAGCAGCTTCGACTGGACCCCACTTGGCGGTGAGCAGTTCTTC. Translation gives CASSFDWTPLGGEQFF.

The chain combines TRBV7-2 with TRBJ2-2, with D uncertain. From germline, CDR1 is SGHTA and CDR2 FQGNSA. The CDR3 covers 17 residues. Trimming stripped 5 bases from V and 0 bases from J, with 16 bases between. Written as DNA, the CDR3 is TGTGCCAGCAGCCCCCTTCGTCGGAGCGCGAACACCGGGGAGCTGTTTTTT. Encoded protein: CASSPLRRSANTGELFF.